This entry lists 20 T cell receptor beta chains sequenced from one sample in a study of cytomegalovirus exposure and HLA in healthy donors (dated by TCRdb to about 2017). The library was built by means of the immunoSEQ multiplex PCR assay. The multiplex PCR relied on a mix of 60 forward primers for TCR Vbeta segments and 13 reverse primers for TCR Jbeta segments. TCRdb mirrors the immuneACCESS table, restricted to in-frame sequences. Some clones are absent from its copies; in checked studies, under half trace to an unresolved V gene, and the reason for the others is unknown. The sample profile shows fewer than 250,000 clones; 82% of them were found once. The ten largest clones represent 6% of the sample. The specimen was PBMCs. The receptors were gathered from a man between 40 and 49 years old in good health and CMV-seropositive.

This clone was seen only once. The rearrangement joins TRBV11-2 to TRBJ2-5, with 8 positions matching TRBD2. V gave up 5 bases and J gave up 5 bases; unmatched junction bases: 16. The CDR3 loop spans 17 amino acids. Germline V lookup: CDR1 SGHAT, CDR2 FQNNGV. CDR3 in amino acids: CASSPGTSGKGWETQYF. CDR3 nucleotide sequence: TGTGCCAGCAGCCCGGGGACTAGTGGGAAAGGCTGGGAGACCCAGTACTTC.

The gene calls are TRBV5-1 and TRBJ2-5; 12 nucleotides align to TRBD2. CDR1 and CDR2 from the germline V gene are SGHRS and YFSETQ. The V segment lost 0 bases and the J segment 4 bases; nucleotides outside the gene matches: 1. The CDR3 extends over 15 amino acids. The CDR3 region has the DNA TGCGCCAGCAGCTTGGAACTAGCGGGAGGAGAGACCCAGTACTTC. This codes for CASSLELAGGETQYF.

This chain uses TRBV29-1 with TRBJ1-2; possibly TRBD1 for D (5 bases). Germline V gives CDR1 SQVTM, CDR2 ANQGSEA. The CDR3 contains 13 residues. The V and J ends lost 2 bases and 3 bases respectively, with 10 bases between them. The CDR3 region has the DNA TGCAGCGTTGAAAAGGGGAGGGACTATGGCTACACCTTC. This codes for CSVEKGRDYGYTF. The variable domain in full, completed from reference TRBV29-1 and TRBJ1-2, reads SAVISQKPSRDICQRGTSLTIQCQVDSQVTMMFWYRQQPGQSLTLIATANQGSEATYESGFVIDKFPISRPNLTFSTLTVSNMSPEDSSIYLCSVEKGRDYGYTFGSGTRLTVV.

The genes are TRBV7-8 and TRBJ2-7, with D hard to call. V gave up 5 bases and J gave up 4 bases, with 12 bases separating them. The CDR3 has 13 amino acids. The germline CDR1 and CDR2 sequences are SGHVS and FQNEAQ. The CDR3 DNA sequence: TGTGCCAGCAGCCCATTCCGTCTATACGAGCAGTACTTC. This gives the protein CASSPFRLYEQYF. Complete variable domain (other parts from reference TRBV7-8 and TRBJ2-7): GAGVSQSPRYKVAKRGQDVALRCDPISGHVSLFWYQQALGQGPEFLTYFQNEAQLDKSGLPSDRFFAERPEGSVSTLKIQRTQQEDSAVYLCASSPFRLYEQYFGPGTRLTVT.

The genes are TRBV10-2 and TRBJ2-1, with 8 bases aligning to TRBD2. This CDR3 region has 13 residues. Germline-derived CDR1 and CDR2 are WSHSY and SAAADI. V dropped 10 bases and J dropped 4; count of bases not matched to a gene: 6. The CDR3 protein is CATTSGLYNEQFF. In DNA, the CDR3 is TGCGCCACCACTAGCGGACTGTACAATGAGCAGTTCTTC.

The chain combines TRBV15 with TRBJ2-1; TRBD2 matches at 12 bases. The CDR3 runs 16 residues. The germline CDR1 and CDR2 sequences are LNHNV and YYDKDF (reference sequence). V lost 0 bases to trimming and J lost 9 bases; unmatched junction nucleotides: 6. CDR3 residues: CATSRDPASGRVEQFF. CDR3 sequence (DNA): TGTGCCACCAGCAGAGATCCGGCTAGCGGGAGGGTTGAGCAGTTCTTC. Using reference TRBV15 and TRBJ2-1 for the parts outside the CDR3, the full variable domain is DAMVIQNPRYQVTQFGKPVTLSCSQTLNHNVMYWYQQKSSQAPKLLFHYYDKDFNNEADTPDNFQSRRPNTSFCFLDIRSPGLGDTAMYLCATSRDPASGRVEQFFGPGTRLTVL.

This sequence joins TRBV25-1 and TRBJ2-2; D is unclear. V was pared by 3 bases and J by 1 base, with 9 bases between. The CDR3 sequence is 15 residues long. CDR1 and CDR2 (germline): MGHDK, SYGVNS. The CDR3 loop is CASSDLLGNTGELFF. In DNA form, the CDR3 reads TGTGCCAGCAGTGATCTTCTAGGGAACACCGGGGAGCTGTTTTTT.

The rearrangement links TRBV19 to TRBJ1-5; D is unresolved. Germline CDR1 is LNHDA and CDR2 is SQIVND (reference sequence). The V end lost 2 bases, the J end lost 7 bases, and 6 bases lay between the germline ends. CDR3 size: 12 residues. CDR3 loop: CASSISYQPQHF. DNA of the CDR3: TGTGCCAGTAGTATAAGCTACCAGCCCCAGCATTTT.

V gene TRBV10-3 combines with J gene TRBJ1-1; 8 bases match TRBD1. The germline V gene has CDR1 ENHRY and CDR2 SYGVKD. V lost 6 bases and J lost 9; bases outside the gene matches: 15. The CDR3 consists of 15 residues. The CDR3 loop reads CAIRGDLTGAFKAFF. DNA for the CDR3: TGTGCCATCAGGGGGGATCTGACAGGGGCATTCAAAGCTTTCTTT.

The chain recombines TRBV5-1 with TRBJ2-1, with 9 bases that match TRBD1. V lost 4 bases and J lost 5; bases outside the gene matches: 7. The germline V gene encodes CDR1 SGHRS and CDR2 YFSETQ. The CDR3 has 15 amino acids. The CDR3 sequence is CASSPGTGLNNEQFF. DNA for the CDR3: TGCGCCAGCAGCCCCGGGACAGGGTTAAACAATGAGCAGTTCTTC. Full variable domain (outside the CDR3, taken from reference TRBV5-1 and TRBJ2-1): KAGVTQTPRYLIKTRGQQVTLSCSPISGHRSVSWYQQTPGQGLQFLFEYFSETQRNKGNFPGRFSGRQFSNSRSEMNVSTLELGDSALYLCASSPGTGLNNEQFFGPGTRLTVL.

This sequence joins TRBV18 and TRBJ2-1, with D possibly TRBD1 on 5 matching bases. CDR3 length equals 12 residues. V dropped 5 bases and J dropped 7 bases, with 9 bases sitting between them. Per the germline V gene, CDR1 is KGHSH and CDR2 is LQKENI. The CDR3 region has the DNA TGTGCCAGCTCATCTAGGGGAAATGAGCAGTTCTTC. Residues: CASSSRGNEQFF.

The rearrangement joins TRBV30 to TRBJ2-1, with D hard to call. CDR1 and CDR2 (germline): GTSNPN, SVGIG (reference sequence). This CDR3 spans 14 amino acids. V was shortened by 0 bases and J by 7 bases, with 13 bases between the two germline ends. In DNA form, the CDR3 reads TGTGCCTGGAGTGTATCGTGGTACTCGAATGAGCAGTTCTTC. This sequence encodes CAWSVSWYSNEQFF.

The CDR3, as DNA: TGTGCCATCAGTGGATCAGGGAGGACTGAAGCTTTCTTT. Translation gives CAISGSGRTEAFF. The chain links TRBV10-3 to TRBJ1-1; D is possibly TRBD1 (5 bases). The V gene lost 4 bases and the J gene lost 5 bases, with 11 bases spanning the gap. Germline values: CDR1 ENHRY, CDR2 SYGVKD. There are 13 residues in the CDR3.

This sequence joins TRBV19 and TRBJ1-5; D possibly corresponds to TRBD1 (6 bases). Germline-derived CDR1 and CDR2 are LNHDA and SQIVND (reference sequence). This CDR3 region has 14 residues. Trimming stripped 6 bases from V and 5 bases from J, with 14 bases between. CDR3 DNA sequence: TGTGCCAGTAGGACTTGGACAGCAGATCAGCCCCAGCATTTT. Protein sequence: CASRTWTADQPQHF.

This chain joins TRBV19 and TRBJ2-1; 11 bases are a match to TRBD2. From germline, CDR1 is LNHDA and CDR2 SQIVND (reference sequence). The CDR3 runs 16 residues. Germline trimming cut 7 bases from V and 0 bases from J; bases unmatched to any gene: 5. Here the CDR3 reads CASMSLAGGSYNEQFF. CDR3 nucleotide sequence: TGTGCCAGTATGTCCCTAGCGGGGGGCTCCTACAATGAGCAGTTCTTC.

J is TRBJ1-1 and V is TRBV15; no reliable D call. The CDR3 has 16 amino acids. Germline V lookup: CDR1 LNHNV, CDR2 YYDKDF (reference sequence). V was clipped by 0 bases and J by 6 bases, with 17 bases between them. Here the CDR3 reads CATSRDPPGGSSEAFF. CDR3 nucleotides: TGTGCCACCAGCAGAGATCCCCCTGGCGGATCCTCTGAAGCTTTCTTT.

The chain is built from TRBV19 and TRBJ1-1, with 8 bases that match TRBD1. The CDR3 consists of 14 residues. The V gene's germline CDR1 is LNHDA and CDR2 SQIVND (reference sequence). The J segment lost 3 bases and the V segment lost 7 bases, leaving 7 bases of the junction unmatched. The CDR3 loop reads CASTRQGLYTEAFF. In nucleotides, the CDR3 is TGTGCCAGTACTAGACAGGGGTTGTACACTGAAGCTTTCTTT.

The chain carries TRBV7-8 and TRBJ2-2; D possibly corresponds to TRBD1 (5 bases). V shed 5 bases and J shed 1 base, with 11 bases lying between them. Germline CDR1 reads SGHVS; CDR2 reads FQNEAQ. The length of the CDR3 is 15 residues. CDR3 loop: CASSRRVENTGELFF. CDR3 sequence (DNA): TGTGCCAGCAGCCGCAGGGTTGAGAACACCGGGGAGCTGTTTTTT.

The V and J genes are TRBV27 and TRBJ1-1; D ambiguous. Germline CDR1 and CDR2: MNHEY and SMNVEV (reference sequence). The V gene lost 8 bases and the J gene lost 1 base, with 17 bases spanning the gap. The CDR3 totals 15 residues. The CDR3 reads CASLPIPSGNTEAFF. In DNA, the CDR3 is TGTGCCAGCCTCCCAATCCCGTCGGGGAACACTGAAGCTTTCTTT.

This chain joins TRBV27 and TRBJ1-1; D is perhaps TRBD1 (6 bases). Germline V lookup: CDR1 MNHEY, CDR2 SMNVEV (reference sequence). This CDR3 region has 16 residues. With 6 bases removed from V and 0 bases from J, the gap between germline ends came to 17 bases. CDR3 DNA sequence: TGTGCCAGCAGCCGGGGGGCGTACAGCATGAACACTGAAGCTTTCTTT. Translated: CASSRGAYSMNTEAFF.